The next 28 T cell receptor beta chains were all read from a single sample in a study of blood T cell repertoires in COVID-19 (dated by TCRdb to the early 2020s). The library was obtained by the immunoSEQ multiplex PCR assay. TCRdb's version of the immuneACCESS table is confined to in-frame rearrangements and falls short of the full clone set. An unresolved V gene accounts for under half of the shortfall where checked; the remainder is of unknown origin. This sample is represented by hundreds of thousands of clones; approximately 90% of them were singletons. Approximately 12% of the sample rests with the top ten. The sequenced material came from peripheral blood. The receptors stem from a woman between 18 and 29 years old who had recovered from COVID-19.

The chain combines TRBV28 with TRBJ2-1; a possible D gene is TRBD1 (5 bases). CDR3 length: 15 residues. Germline V lookup: CDR1 MDHEN, CDR2 SYDVKM. V lost 7 bases, J lost 3 bases, and 16 bases lay in between. This chain's CDR3 is CASTETGGIYNEQFF. CDR3 DNA: TGTGCCAGCACCGAAACAGGTGGAATCTACAATGAGCAGTTCTTC.

The genes are TRBV25-1 and TRBJ2-1, with 7 positions matching TRBD2. Germline CDR1 and CDR2: MGHDK and SYGVNS. The CDR3 consists of 15 residues. V lost 9 bases to trimming and J lost 1 base; unmatched junction nucleotides: 9. The CDR3 is CASVLGEGSYNEQFF. CDR3 nucleotides: TGTGCCAGTGTGCTGGGGGAGGGGTCCTACAATGAGCAGTTCTTC.

The V call is TRBV5-6, the J call TRBJ2-7; 14 nucleotides align to TRBD2. Germline CDR1 SGHDT, CDR2 YYEEEE. V was clipped by 4 bases and J by 4 bases; unmatched bases: 7. The CDR3 extends over 16 amino acids. DNA of the CDR3: TGTGCCAGCAGCGCCCTGACTAGCGGGAGGGCTTACGAGCAGTACTTC. It specifies CASSALTSGRAYEQYF. Drawing the rest from reference TRBV5-6 and TRBJ2-7, the complete variable domain is DAGVTQSPTHLIKTRGQQVTLRCSPKSGHDTVSWYQQALGQGPQFIFQYYEEEERQRGNFPDRFSGHQFPNYSSELNVNALLLGDSALYLCASSALTSGRAYEQYFGPGTRLTVT.

This clone has a single count. V usage is TRBV25-1 and J usage is TRBJ1-4; 7 bases match TRBD1. The CDR3 runs 15 residues. With V trimmed by 1 base and J by 7 bases, 6 bases remained unmatched. The V gene's germline CDR1 is MGHDK and CDR2 SYGVNS. The CDR3 is CASSESSGTAEKLFF. The CDR3 coding sequence is TGTGCCAGCAGTGAATCCTCCGGGACAGCTGAAAAACTGTTTTTT.

The V and J genes are TRBV4-1 and TRBJ2-7; maybe TRBD2 (6 bases). V lost 3 bases and J 3 bases, leaving 15 bases between the germline ends. The CDR3 length is 15 residues. The V gene's germline CDR1 is MGHRA and CDR2 YSYEKL. This CDR3 reads CASSHDWDSRYEQYF. As DNA, the CDR3 is TGCGCCAGCAGCCATGATTGGGACTCACGCTACGAGCAGTACTTC.

This rearrangement joins TRBV6-6 to TRBJ1-2; 7 bases match TRBD1. V was clipped by 5 bases and J by 3 bases; unmatched bases: 6. The germline CDR1 and CDR2 sequences are MNHNY and SVGAGI (reference sequence). This CDR3 comprises 14 residues. This CDR3 is CASSPGTAYYGYTF. Written as DNA, the CDR3 is TGTGCCAGCAGTCCCGGGACAGCTTACTATGGCTACACCTTC.

The V and J genes are TRBV13 and TRBJ2-7, with 7 bases that match TRBD1. The CDR3 is 15 amino acids. The germline V gene has CDR1 PRHDT and CDR2 FYEKMQ (reference sequence). V lost 1 base to trimming and J lost 2 bases; unmatched junction nucleotides: 5. Written as DNA, the CDR3 is TGTGCCAGCAGCTTAGAAGGGGGCAGGACCTACGAGCAGTACTTC. Encoded protein: CASSLEGGRTYEQYF.

This clone was seen once. The rearrangement uses TRBV10-3 and TRBJ2-1; the match to TRBD2 covers 9 bases. The CDR3 extends over 15 amino acids. Looked up from germline, CDR1 is ENHRY and CDR2 is SYGVKD. V shed 7 bases and J 8 bases; nucleotides not matched to a gene: 12. This chain's CDR3 is CAITVAGGPLDEQFF. CDR3 nucleotides: TGTGCCATCACTGTGGCGGGAGGGCCGTTGGATGAGCAGTTCTTC.

Here the CDR3 DNA reads TGTGCCAGCAGCTTAAGGCAGGCGATACCCGTGGCCCAGTACTTC. Amino acid sequence: CASSLRQAIPVAQYF. The genes are TRBV11-2 and TRBJ2-5; D not resolved. The CDR3 has 15 amino acids. V dropped 2 bases and J dropped 9 bases, with 19 bases sitting between them. CDR1 and CDR2 from the germline V gene are SGHAT and FQNNGV.

V usage is TRBV27 and J usage is TRBJ2-6; TRBD1 matches 7 bases. J gave up 0 bases and V 10 bases, and 18 bases lay outside the gene matches. The V gene's germline CDR1 is MNHEY and CDR2 SMNVEV (reference sequence). This CDR3 comprises 19 residues. CDR3 DNA: TGTGCCACCCGACACCTCGGACAGGTTTGGGCCTCTGGGGCCAACGTCCTGACTTTC. Translation gives CATRHLGQVWASGANVLTF.

This chain joins TRBV6-2 or TRBV6-3 and TRBJ2-1, with D perhaps matching TRBD1 (6 bases). Per the germline V gene, CDR1 is MNHEY and CDR2 is SVGEGT. The CDR3 totals 14 residues. The germline V and J ends were trimmed by 3 bases and 5 bases, with 11 bases remaining between them. This CDR3 is CASSYDRIDNEQFF. The CDR3 region has the DNA TGTGCCAGCAGTTATGACAGGATAGACAATGAGCAGTTCTTC.

The J gene is TRBJ1-5, the V gene TRBV7-2, with D tentatively TRBD1 (5 bases). The germline gives CDR1 SGHTA, CDR2 FQGNSA. This CDR3 has 15 residues. Trimming shortened V by 5 bases and J by 3 bases, and 14 bases separated the two germline ends. The CDR3 region is CASSHLAGFNQPQHF. CDR3 in DNA: TGTGCCAGCAGCCACCTGGCAGGGTTCAATCAGCCCCAGCATTTT.

CDR3 coding DNA: TGTGCCTGGAGTGTACTGCGATTCTATGGCTACACCTTC. Translating it yields CAWSVLRFYGYTF. The rearrangement links TRBV30 to TRBJ1-2, with D hard to call. There are 13 residues in the CDR3. Germline lookup yields CDR1 GTSNPN and CDR2 SVGIG (reference sequence). With 0 bases removed from V and 4 bases from J, the gap between germline ends came to 9 bases.

This chain uses TRBV25-1 with TRBJ2-1, with TRBD1 matching over 8 bases. The CDR3 consists of 16 residues. The V gene end was trimmed by 2 bases and the J gene end by 7 bases; junction bases not matched to a gene: 10. Germline V gene lookup returns CDR1 MGHDK and CDR2 SYGVNS. The CDR3 coding sequence is TGTGCCAGCAGTGAAAGGACAGGGAAGGCGGTAAATGAGCAGTTCTTC. This encodes CASSERTGKAVNEQFF.

The V gene is TRBV30, the J gene TRBJ1-5, with D possibly matching TRBD1 (5 bases). V gave up 3 bases and J gave up 7 bases, with 16 bases separating them. The CDR3 contains 14 residues. Germline V CDR1 and CDR2: GTSNPN, SVGIG (reference sequence). Written as DNA, the CDR3 is TGTGCCTGGAGCTCAATTAGGGGAGGACAGCCCCAGCATTTT. It yields the protein CAWSSIRGGQPQHF.

This rearrangement joins TRBV30 to TRBJ2-1, with D unclear. There are 13 residues in the CDR3. V dropped 0 bases and J dropped 5 bases, with 8 bases sitting between them. Germline-derived CDR1 and CDR2 are GTSNPN and SVGIG (reference sequence). The CDR3 is CAWSVSLNNEQFF. The CDR3 coding sequence is TGTGCCTGGAGTGTATCCCTAAACAATGAGCAGTTCTTC.

This clone was recorded only once. The chain employs TRBV11-2 and TRBJ2-7; 10 nucleotides line up with TRBD2. Unmatched junction bases numbered 11, after V lost 5 bases and J lost 4 bases. Germline V lookup: CDR1 SGHAT, CDR2 FQNNGV. CDR3 length equals 16 residues. The chain's CDR3 is CASSPLAGASYYEQYF. DNA of the CDR3: TGTGCCAGCAGCCCCCTAGCGGGAGCTTCCTATTACGAGCAGTACTTC.

V gene TRBV18 combines with J gene TRBJ1-6, with TRBD1 as a possible D gene (6 bases). CDR1 is KGHSH and CDR2 is LQKENI in the germline V gene. The CDR3 has 16 residues. Trimming took off 2 bases at V and 5 bases at J, with 13 bases between the two ends. CDR3 nucleotides: TGTGCCAGCTCACCAAAAACAGGGATCGATAATTCACCCCTCCACTTT. This sequence encodes CASSPKTGIDNSPLHF.

This chain connects TRBV5-1 to TRBJ2-1; 7 bases fit TRBD1. V lost 4 bases to trimming and J lost 7 bases; unmatched junction nucleotides: 11. This CDR3 region has 15 residues. The germline gives CDR1 SGHRS, CDR2 YFSETQ. The CDR3 DNA reads TGCGCCAGCAGCCAATACACCGGGACAGCGAATGAGCAGTTCTTC. This translates into CASSQYTGTANEQFF.

This clone was seen a single time. The chain joins TRBV29-1 to TRBJ2-7, with 8 bases aligning to TRBD2. Per germline, CDR1 SQVTM and CDR2 ANQGSEA. J was trimmed by 0 bases and V by 1 base; bases with no gene match: 11. CDR3 length: 17 amino acids. The CDR3 DNA follows: TGCAGCGTTGAAGGGGGTTACCTGGCGGGAGGCTCCTACGAGCAGTACTTC. This gives the protein CSVEGGYLAGGSYEQYF.

V usage is TRBV7-3 and J usage is TRBJ2-1; D is ambiguous. This CDR3 is built from 17 residues. Germline CDR1 reads SGHTA; CDR2 reads FQGTGA. Trimming stripped 1 base from V and 0 bases from J, with 13 bases between. CDR3 in DNA: TGTGCCAGCAGCTTAATGGGTCCTTCTAGCTCCTACAATGAGCAGTTCTTC. This sequence encodes CASSLMGPSSSYNEQFF.

V is TRBV29-1 and J is TRBJ2-5; D is unresolved. The CDR3 runs 14 residues. With 4 bases removed from V and 1 base from J, the gap between germline ends came to 13 bases. Germline-derived CDR1 and CDR2 are SQVTM and ANQGSEA. The DNA of the CDR3 is TGCAGCGTTGGAAACGGCGGATCCCAAGAGACCCAGTACTTC. It specifies CSVGNGGSQETQYF. The full variable domain, with the rest looked up from reference TRBV29-1 and TRBJ2-5, is SAVISQKPSRDICQRGTSLTIQCQVDSQVTMMFWYRQQPGQSLTLIATANQGSEATYESGFVIDKFPISRPNLTFSTLTVSNMSPEDSSIYLCSVGNGGSQETQYFGPGTRLLVL.

This CDR3 reads CASSDSIEGNQPQHF. CDR3 DNA sequence: TGTGCCAGCAGTGACTCGATAGAGGGCAATCAGCCCCAGCATTTT. The V and J genes are TRBV6-4 and TRBJ1-5, with no clear D. The V gene's germline CDR1 is MRHNA and CDR2 SNTAGT. The CDR3 is 15 residues long. The V end was cut by 0 bases, the J end by 2 bases, with 8 bases between.

V is TRBV10-2 and J is TRBJ2-5; 9 nucleotides align to TRBD2. Germline loops: CDR1 WSHSY, CDR2 SAAADI. The ends lost 7 bases at V and 7 bases at J; junction bases unmatched: 7. This CDR3 is built from 13 residues. The CDR3 sequence is CASIGLALGTQYF. CDR3 nucleotides: TGCGCCAGCATAGGACTAGCGCTCGGGACCCAGTACTTC.

This clone showed up just a few times. This rearrangement joins TRBV6-5 to TRBJ2-3, with D tentatively TRBD1 (5 bases). The CDR3 spans 14 residues. V lost 2 bases and J 0 bases, leaving 6 bases between the germline ends. In germline, CDR1 is MNHEY, CDR2 SVGAGI. Written as DNA, the CDR3 is TGTGCCAGCAGTTACGACAGTAGCACAGATACGCAGTATTTT. Encoded protein: CASSYDSSTDTQYF.

The genes are TRBV7-8 and TRBJ1-6, with TRBD1 matching over 7 bases. The CDR3 sequence is 14 residues long. The junction had 7 bases not matched to a gene; V was cut back by 4 bases and J by 10 bases. Germline CDR1 is SGHVS and CDR2 is FQNEAQ. The CDR3 DNA follows: TGTGCCAGCAGCTCCAGACAGGGTAACTCACCCCTCCACTTT. The encoded protein is CASSSRQGNSPLHF.

This clone appeared a single time. The chain employs TRBV9 and TRBJ2-1, with 10 bases identical to TRBD2. The CDR3 has 16 amino acids. Germline CDR1 reads SGDLS; CDR2 reads YYNGEE. J gave up 2 bases and V 4 bases, and 6 bases lay outside the gene matches. This CDR3 reads CASSPLAGETYNEQFF. CDR3 bases: TGTGCCAGCAGCCCCCTAGCGGGAGAGACCTACAATGAGCAGTTCTTC.

The chain links TRBV5-5 to TRBJ1-5; 11 nucleotides line up with TRBD1. The CDR3 has 15 amino acids. The J segment lost 6 bases and the V segment lost 0 bases, leaving 2 bases of the junction unmatched. Germline lookup yields CDR1 SGHKS and CDR2 YYEKEE (reference sequence). This CDR3 is CASSLEGTGGQPQHF. CDR3 DNA: TGTGCCAGCAGCTTGGAGGGGACAGGGGGTCAGCCCCAGCATTTT. The full variable domain, in which reference TRBV5-5 and TRBJ1-5 provide the parts outside the CDR3, is DAGVTQSPTHLIKTRGQQVTLRCSPISGHKSVSWYQQVLGQGPQFIFQYYEKEERGRGNFPDRFSARQFPNYSSELNVNALLLGDSALYLCASSLEGTGGQPQHFGDGTRLSIL.